This T cell receptor (beta chain) was sequenced during a study of OX40 agonist ivuxolimab in advanced cancers. Overall study: The study treated patients with ivuxolimab, an agonistic anti-OX40 (CD134) antibody. Under the entry rules, prior anti-PD-1, anti-PD-L1 or anti-CTLA-4 therapy was allowed, and 40% had some.

Germline lookup yields CDR1 SSHAT and CDR2 FNYEAQ (reference sequence). The V and J ends lost 5 bases and 7 bases respectively, with 12 bases between them. The CDR3 consists of 13 residues. Study outcomes and limitations: Among T cells, CD8+ cells averaged more expanded clones than CD4+ cells. Researchers did not determine the expanded peripheral T cells' antigen specificity.

Profiling relied on immunoSEQ multiplex PCR, and the TCRdb table lists in-frame clones only, not all of them. The sample includes over 55,000 clones, about 81% of them seen just once. This clone has only one observation. No antigen is known for it. V usage is TRBV7-7 and J usage is TRBJ2-1; the D gene is possibly TRBD2 (6 bases). The source is an adult with an advanced solid tumor such as melanoma, head and neck, liver or kidney cancer. Sequences were derived from CD4+ or CD8+ T cells sorted from blood, sampled in a trial of the OX40 agonist ivuxolimab. This CDR3 reads CASSAGTFNEQFF. The CDR3 nucleotides read TGTGCCAGCAGCGCCGGGACTTTTAATGAGCAGTTCTTC.